The rows below give T cell receptor beta chains drawn from one sample of a study of monozygotic twins with inflammatory bowel disease. Following a re-call of the 5' RACE reads, TCRdb has one entry per CDR3 protein and lacks DNA. In all, the sample yields about 330,000 distinct CDR3 sequences. Sequenced: blood. The receptors were sampled from a human donor with ulcerative colitis or Crohn's disease, or a healthy co-twin of an affected twin (not recorded which). Each CDR3 is given with its conserved first and last residue. Fields, in order: J gene, V gene, CDR3 protein.

TRBJ2-1 TRBV10-3 CAMGTSGAYNEQFF
TRBJ1-2 TRBV6-1 CASTSTGTGNYGYTF
TRBJ1-4 TRBV20-1 CSASGHGRAEKLFF
TRBJ2-1 TRBV11-2 CASMLQEAQGYNEQFF
TRBJ1-1 TRBV6-1 CAIQGTGTGNTEAFF
TRBJ2-4 TRBV28 CASRDTPAKNIQYF
TRBJ2-1 TRBV4-1 CASSQDRYFEQFF
TRBJ2-2 TRBV20-1 CSANPDRGSAFGELFF
TRBJ2-1 TRBV28 CASNTGTEFYNEQFF
TRBJ2-2 TRBV10-3 CAISEGFAGGTGELFF
TRBJ2-5 TRBV11-2 CASSFGQGRVQETQYF
TRBJ2-3 TRBV14 CASSQDFQGTQYF
TRBJ2-1 TRBV24-1 CATSDLGGGRYNEQFF
TRBJ2-1 TRBV20-1 CSAEGLAGDNEQFF
TRBJ1-4 TRBV4-1 CASRPRGQLKLFF
TRBJ2-1 TRBV10-2 CASSDTGQGGNEQFF
TRBJ2-1 TRBV5-1 CASSLTSYNEQFF
TRBJ2-6 TRBV9 CASSARDSGANVLTF
TRBJ1-5 TRBV12-3/TRBV12-4 CASNSGTGSYSNQPQHF
TRBJ1-1 TRBV20-1 CSAFDPGQGKMNTEAFF
TRBJ2-5 TRBV6-5 CASSYSISNGETQYF
TRBJ1-2 TRBV20-1 CSATRQRGYTF
TRBJ2-1 TRBV29-1 CSVVSAGVTNEQFF
TRBJ2-1 TRBV3-1 CASSQDAGLAGVRGDEQFF
TRBJ2-5 TRBV18 CASSPRSAAETQYF
TRBJ2-1 TRBV12-3/TRBV12-4 CASSYTSSYNEQFF
TRBJ2-5 TRBV28 CASSLPTFRQGQGETQYF
TRBJ1-5 TRBV7-2 CASSGQGVFGNQPQHF
TRBJ2-5 TRBV12-3/TRBV12-4 CASRPYEGETQYF